This T cell receptor beta chain originates from a study of OX40 agonist ivuxolimab in advanced cancers. V was shortened by 6 bases and J by 12 bases, with 15 bases between the two germline ends. The CDR3 covers 13 residues. Per germline, CDR1 SGHVS and CDR2 FNYEAQ. Libraries were prepared by immunoSEQ multiplex PCR; TCRdb keeps only in-frame clonotypes and omits some of them. The table shows about 32,000 clones, with about 86% occurring only once. The sequence derives from an adult with an advanced solid tumor such as melanoma, head and neck, liver or kidney cancer. This chain connects TRBV7-6 to TRBJ1-6; D might be TRBD1 (6 bases). Sample: CD4+ or CD8+ T cells sorted from blood, taken in a trial of the OX40 agonist ivuxolimab. The CDR3 sequence: CASRLDSSGPLHF. Written as DNA, the CDR3 is TGTGCCAGCAGATTGGACAGCTCTGGACCCCTCCACTTT. The full variable domain, rest sourced from reference TRBV7-6 and TRBJ1-6, is GAGVSQSPRYKVTKRGQDVALRCDPISGHVSLYWYRQALGQGPEFLTYFNYEAQQDKSGLPNDRFSAERPEGSISTLTIQRTEQRDSAMYRCASRLDSSGPLHFGNGTRLTVT.